These 30 T cell receptor beta chains were sequenced from one sample in a study of blood T cell repertoires in COVID-19. The method was immunoSEQ multiplex PCR; TCRdb's version includes in-frame clones alone and lacks a portion of them. Here the sample spans around 260,000 clones, about 88% being singletons. Sequencing input: PBMCs or T cells enriched from blood (not recorded which). The receptors were gathered from a man aged 25-40 years with acute COVID-19.

This clone has just one count. This sequence joins TRBV28 and TRBJ1-4, with 8 bases that match TRBD1. There are 13 residues in the CDR3. Germline V CDR1 and CDR2: MDHEN, SYDVKM. Unmatched junction bases numbered 5, after V lost 7 bases and J lost 7 bases. In DNA form, the CDR3 reads TGTGCCAGCACGGACAGGGTAGTTGAAAAACTGTTTTTT. Its translation is CASTDRVVEKLFF.

The chain joins TRBV7-2 to TRBJ2-5, with D perhaps TRBD1 (6 bases). The CDR3 totals 17 residues. V lost 3 bases to trimming and J lost 0 bases, with 17 bases between them. Germline V gene sequence: CDR1 SGHTA, CDR2 FQGNSA. The chain's CDR3 is CASSFARLQGNQETQYF. The CDR3 nucleotides read TGTGCCAGCAGCTTTGCGAGACTACAGGGCAACCAAGAGACCCAGTACTTC.

The chain links TRBV19 to TRBJ2-3; the match to TRBD2 covers 7 bases. Germline values: CDR1 LNHDA, CDR2 SQIVND (reference sequence). The trim removed 3 bases at V and 1 base at J, leaving 4 bases unmatched. The CDR3 runs to 15 residues. The DNA for the CDR3 is TGTGCCAGTAGTATGGGTCTAGCGGGCACAGATACGCAGTATTTT. Translated, it gives CASSMGLAGTDTQYF.

V is TRBV11-2 and J is TRBJ2-2, with 11 bases matching TRBD1. Looked up from germline, CDR1 is SGHAT and CDR2 is FQNNGV. There are 19 residues in the CDR3. V dropped 10 bases and J dropped 5; count of bases not matched to a gene: 21. CDR3 nucleotide sequence: TGTGCCACCCCCCTTCGCCCGGACAGGGGGCTTTCTCTAACCGGGGAGCTGTTTTTT. This codes for CATPLRPDRGLSLTGELFF.

The chain couples TRBV5-8 to TRBJ2-1; 9 nucleotides match TRBD2. V shed 0 bases, J shed 9 bases, and the junction held 7 bases outside the gene matches. Per the germline V gene, CDR1 is SGHTS and CDR2 is YDEGEE. CDR3 length: 15 residues. In DNA, the CDR3 is TGTGCCAGCAGCTTGGAACTAGCGGGTCAAGGTGAGCAGTTCTTC. Encoded protein: CASSLELAGQGEQFF.

This chain uses TRBV5-1 with TRBJ2-7; 8 bases line up with TRBD1. CDR3 length equals 14 residues. The V and J ends lost 4 bases and 3 bases, in that order; junction bases with no gene match: 6. Germline V gene lookup returns CDR1 SGHRS and CDR2 YFSETQ. The CDR3 DNA reads TGCGCCAGCAGCCCGAGGACAGGGAACTACGAGCAGTACGTC. This translates into CASSPRTGNYEQYV.

This clone was counted once. The chain links TRBV15 to TRBJ2-1, with D possibly TRBD2 on 6 matching bases. This CDR3 comprises 12 residues. Per germline, CDR1 LNHNV and CDR2 YYDKDF (reference sequence). V lost 11 bases and J 7 bases, leaving 15 bases between the germline ends. The CDR3 region has the DNA TGTGCCTCTCGGAGGGGAAAGAATGAGCAGTTCTTC. Residues: CASRRGKNEQFF.

The chain couples TRBV10-3 to TRBJ1-1; tentative D call: TRBD1 (6 bases). CDR3 length: 14 amino acids. Germline loops: CDR1 ENHRY, CDR2 SYGVKD. The V gene lost 5 bases and the J gene lost 1 base, with 11 bases spanning the gap. CDR3 DNA: TGTGCCATCAGTCAAAAAGGGGGGAACACTGAAGCTTTCTTT. This encodes CAISQKGGNTEAFF.

The CDR3 protein is CASSSRQGVSGNTIYF. CDR3 nucleotides: TGTGCCAGCAGCTCAAGACAGGGTGTCTCTGGAAACACCATATATTTT. V and J are TRBV7-6 and TRBJ1-3, with 7 positions matching TRBD1. The junction had 6 bases not matched to a gene; V was cut back by 4 bases and J by 0 bases. From germline, CDR1 is SGHVS and CDR2 FNYEAQ. The CDR3 is 16 residues long.

The J gene is TRBJ2-3, the V gene TRBV4-3; perhaps TRBD2 as D (6 bases). V shed 4 bases and J shed 9 bases, with 23 bases lying between them. Germline V CDR1 and CDR2: LGHNA, YSLEER. CDR3 length equals 16 residues. DNA for the CDR3: TGCGCCAGCAGCCGGGTCAATGGCGGGGAGTTGGGGACGCAGTATTTT. Amino acid sequence: CASSRVNGGELGTQYF.

The genes are TRBV7-8 and TRBJ1-5; no reliable D call. V gave up 4 bases and J gave up 2 bases, with 12 bases separating them. The CDR3 is made up of 15 amino acids. Germline lookup yields CDR1 SGHVS and CDR2 FQNEAQ. In nucleotides, the CDR3 is TGTGCCAGCAGCTCGTACGGAGGACGCAATCAGCCCCAGCATTTT. Translating gives CASSSYGGRNQPQHF.

This chain joins TRBV24-1 and TRBJ1-5; 7 positions match TRBD1. The germline CDR1 and CDR2 sequences are KGHDR and SFDVKD. The V segment lost 4 bases and the J segment 4 bases; nucleotides outside the gene matches: 3. This CDR3 is 14 amino acids long. This CDR3 reads CATSEWDRNQPQHF. The DNA of the CDR3 is TGTGCCACCAGTGAGTGGGACAGAAATCAGCCCCAGCATTTT.

The gene calls are TRBV18 and TRBJ1-6; no clear D. This CDR3 has 17 amino acids. The germline V gene encodes CDR1 KGHSH and CDR2 LQKENI. Trimming pared 2 bases from V and 5 bases from J, leaving 16 bases between. The CDR3 reads CASSPDGQPGNNSPLHF. The CDR3 DNA is TGTGCCAGCTCACCAGATGGGCAGCCTGGTAATAATTCACCCCTCCACTTT.

This chain connects TRBV15 to TRBJ2-2; maybe TRBD2 (7 bases). The ends were cut back, 3 bases at V and 2 bases at J, with 10 bases in the middle. The germline CDR1 and CDR2 sequences are LNHNV and YYDKDF (reference sequence). This CDR3 contains 15 residues. The CDR3 loop is CATSRGGPNTGELFF. The DNA for the CDR3 is TGTGCCACCAGCAGGGGGGGGCCAAACACCGGGGAGCTGTTTTTT.

J is TRBJ1-6 and V is TRBV28; 7 positions match TRBD1. This CDR3 region has 13 residues. CDR1 is MDHEN and CDR2 is SYDVKM in the germline V gene. V was clipped by 7 bases and J by 7 bases; unmatched bases: 4. The CDR3 DNA follows: TGTGCCAGCATCCAGGGGGGCAATTCACCCCTCCACTTT. Its protein product is CASIQGGNSPLHF.

This rearrangement joins TRBV30 to TRBJ1-5; D may be TRBD1 (6 bases). This CDR3 spans 14 amino acids. Per the germline V gene, CDR1 is GTSNPN and CDR2 is SVGIG (reference sequence). V was shortened by 1 base and J by 5 bases, with 12 bases between the two germline ends. This CDR3 reads CAWSAGQSDQPQHF. CDR3 coding DNA: TGTGCCTGGAGTGCCGGACAGAGCGATCAGCCCCAGCATTTT.

The chain has TRBV19 and TRBJ1-2, with D tentatively TRBD1 (6 bases). Trimming pared 4 bases from V and 6 bases from J, leaving 21 bases between. Germline CDR1 reads LNHDA; CDR2 reads SQIVND (reference sequence). The CDR3 length is 16 residues. Here the CDR3 DNA reads TGTGCCAGTAGTAGGAGACGAACAGGGTCGCCGGATGGCTACACCTTC. As protein: CASSRRRTGSPDGYTF.

This clone was seen only a few times. This rearrangement joins TRBV11-3 to TRBJ1-1, with unresolved D. V lost 4 bases to trimming and J lost 7 bases, with 7 bases between them. The CDR3 covers 11 residues. Looked up from germline, CDR1 is SGHNT and CDR2 is YENEEA. CDR3 coding DNA: TGTGCCAGCAGCTCCCTAAATGAAGCTTTCTTT. Encoded protein: CASSSLNEAFF.

This rearrangement joins TRBV27 to TRBJ1-6; 7 nucleotides match TRBD1. The CDR3 length is 14 residues. Germline assignment: CDR1 MNHEY and CDR2 SMNVEV (reference sequence). The V and J ends lost 10 bases and 3 bases, in that order; junction bases with no gene match: 6. In nucleotides, the CDR3 is TGTGCCACCCGGAACAGGGGCTATAATTCACCCCTCCACTTT. It specifies CATRNRGYNSPLHF.

This clone was seen only a few times. The V call is TRBV6-2 or TRBV6-3, the J call TRBJ1-2; D not resolved. Trimming left V 0 bases short and J 5 bases short, with 16 bases between. CDR3 length equals 16 residues. In germline, CDR1 is MNHEY, CDR2 SVGEGT. The CDR3 DNA follows: TGTGCCAGCAGTTACTCGATCGAGAGTGGGGAGTATGGCTACACCTTC. Amino acid sequence: CASSYSIESGEYGYTF.

The gene calls are TRBV5-5 and TRBJ2-1, with D possibly being TRBD2 (6 bases). Germline CDR1 reads SGHKS; CDR2 reads YYEKEE (reference sequence). Trimming left V 0 bases short and J 2 bases short, with 12 bases between. The CDR3 covers 16 residues. For the CDR3, the DNA is TGTGCCAGCAGCTTGGAGAGGGACTCCACCTACAATGAGCAGTTCTTC. Translated: CASSLERDSTYNEQFF.

CDR3 amino acids: CASSAGSGSTNEKLFF. Here the CDR3 DNA reads TGTGCCAGCAGCGCGGGTTCGGGTTCAACTAATGAAAAACTGTTTTTT. V and J are TRBV9 and TRBJ1-4; D gene ambiguous. Germline V lookup: CDR1 SGDLS, CDR2 YYNGEE. Between the trimmed V and J ends, which lost 3 bases and 0 bases, there was a span of 12 bases. The length of the CDR3 is 16 residues.

A few counts support this clone. The chain links TRBV28 to TRBJ1-2, with 9 bases matching TRBD1. Germline trimming cut 3 bases from V and 3 bases from J; bases unmatched to any gene: 14. From germline, CDR1 is MDHEN and CDR2 SYDVKM. The CDR3 extends over 18 amino acids. The CDR3 nucleotides read TGTGCCAGCAGTTTTCTTACCCTTAAACAGGGGGCGCACTATGGCTACACCTTC. It translates to CASSFLTLKQGAHYGYTF.

V usage is TRBV9 and J usage is TRBJ2-3; the match to TRBD1 covers 7 bases. Germline V gene lookup returns CDR1 SGDLS and CDR2 YYNGEE. CDR3 length equals 15 residues. The J segment lost 0 bases and the V segment lost 0 bases, leaving 1 base of the junction unmatched. Here the CDR3 reads CASSVGGQSTDTQYF. The DNA for the CDR3 is TGTGCCAGCAGCGTAGGGGGACAGAGCACAGATACGCAGTATTTT. The whole variable domain, remainder taken from reference TRBV9 and TRBJ2-3, is DSGVTQTPKHLITATGQRVTLRCSPRSGDLSVYWYQQSLDQGLQFLIQYYNGEERAKGNILERFSAQQFPDLHSELNLSSLELGDSALYFCASSVGGQSTDTQYFGPGTRLTVL.

The genes are TRBV2 and TRBJ1-5, with TRBD1 identical over 8 bases. This CDR3 has 15 amino acids. The germline gives CDR1 SNHLY, CDR2 FYNNEI. V was pared by 7 bases and J by 3 bases, with 8 bases of the junction left unmatched. Written as DNA, the CDR3 is TGTGCCAGCACCAAGGACAGGGTTAACAATCAGCCCCAGCATTTT. Its protein product is CASTKDRVNNQPQHF. Full variable domain (rest looked up from reference TRBV2 and TRBJ1-5): EPEVTQTPSHQVTQMGQEVILRCVPISNHLYFYWYRQILGQKVEFLVSFYNNEISEKSEIFDDQFSVERPDGSNFTLKIRSTKLEDSAMYFCASTKDRVNNQPQHFGDGTRLSIL.

The V call is TRBV28, the J call TRBJ2-7; tentatively, D is TRBD1 (6 bases). V lost 7 bases, J lost 0 bases, and 13 bases lay in between. From germline, CDR1 is MDHEN and CDR2 SYDVKM. The CDR3 has 14 amino acids. This chain's CDR3 is CASTPGGRSYEQYV. The CDR3 DNA reads TGTGCCAGCACCCCTGGGGGCCGCTCCTACGAGCAGTACGTC.

The rearrangement links TRBV7-9 to TRBJ1-2; 7 bases are shared with TRBD1. The CDR3 contains 14 residues. The J segment lost 4 bases and the V segment lost 3 bases, leaving 5 bases of the junction unmatched. Looked up from germline, CDR1 is SEHNR and CDR2 is FQNEAQ (reference sequence). In nucleotides, the CDR3 is TGTGCCAGCAGCTTCGACAGGGCGGGCTATGGCTACACCTTC. Translated: CASSFDRAGYGYTF.

This clone was counted a few times. The CDR3 DNA is TGTGCCAGCAGCTCAACCGGGACAGGGGGCCAGCCCCAGCATTTT. Translation: CASSSTGTGGQPQHF. The chain employs TRBV5-8 and TRBJ1-5, with 12 bases fitting TRBD1. The CDR3 is 15 residues long. Germline CDR1 and CDR2: SGHTS and YDEGEE. J lost 7 bases, V lost 3 bases, and 5 bases had no gene match.

The chain recombines TRBV4-1 with TRBJ2-1; D may be TRBD2 (5 bases). The CDR3 spans 17 residues. From germline, CDR1 is MGHRA and CDR2 YSYEKL. Trimming cost V 0 bases and J 5 bases, with 17 bases left between them. The DNA of the CDR3 is TGCGCCAGCAGCCAAGAGAGGGTACGGGGTTCCAACAATGAGCAGTTCTTC. It encodes CASSQERVRGSNNEQFF.

This chain links TRBV5-1 with TRBJ1-1; 7 bases are shared with TRBD1. Per germline, CDR1 SGHRS and CDR2 YFSETQ. The V gene end was trimmed by 3 bases and the J gene end by 11 bases; junction bases not matched to a gene: 7. This CDR3 region has 12 residues. The CDR3 loop is CASSSTQGLAFF. The CDR3 DNA is TGCGCCAGCAGCTCGACACAGGGGTTGGCTTTCTTT.